This TCR beta chain was recorded in a study of glioma-infiltrating T cells. Overall study results and limits: Gliomas, especially low-grade, showed above-expected tissue-blood divergence; non-neoplastic patients showed below.

The CDR3 length is 14 residues. The V gene's germline CDR1 is SGHRS and CDR2 YFSETQ. Between the trimmed V and J ends, which lost 1 base and 1 base, there was a span of 8 bases. The iRepertoire nested amplicon-rescue multiplex PCR amplified TCR alpha and beta CDR3s from RNA. One-step reverse transcription and amplification started from approximately 100-400 ng of tissue mRNA or PBMC total RNA. TCRdb reprocessed the multiplex PCR reads with MiXCR, giving one entry per CDR3 protein. The data contain about 130,000 distinct CDR3 sequences, approximately 23% of them singletons. This clonotype was picked up many times. Its specificity is not known.

This TCR was sampled from a human donor with low-grade glioma or glioblastoma, undergoing nonglioma brain surgery, or in good health (not recorded which). The chain is built from TRBV5-1 and TRBJ1-1; D gene uncertain. Specimen: glioma tissue, nonneoplastic brain tissue, or PBMCs (not recorded which). The CDR3 region is CASSLRQTNTEAFF. The CDR3 DNA is TGCGCCAGCAGCTTGAGGCAGACGAACACTGAAGCTTTCTTT.